These T cell receptor beta chains were read from a single sample in a study of T cells after posttransplantation cyclophosphamide. Assay: immunoSEQ multiplex PCR; the TCRdb copy retains only in-frame clones and omits some. The sample contains tens of thousands of clones, about 90% of which appear only once. The material sequenced was PBMCs. These receptors were collected from a woman aged 50 to 60 in good health and a related stem cell transplant donor. CDR3s include the opening cysteine and the closing phenylalanine or tryptophan. The D gene is left open where the match is weak. Size is stated for part of the rows, as once, few or many counts, or as a class when the clone is expanded.

cdr3_length: 13; v_call: TRBV30; clone_size: .; d_call: .; j_call: TRBJ1-3; cdr3_aa: CAWRGLRPTTIYF; cdr3_nt: TGTGCCTGGAGGGGCCTCAGGCCGACCACCATATATTTT
cdr3_length: 15; v_call: TRBV6-1; clone_size: .; d_call: TRBD2; j_call: TRBJ2-1; cdr3_aa: CASSEVSGSPNEQFF; cdr3_nt: TGTGCCAGCAGTGAAGTTAGCGGGAGCCCCAATGAGCAGTTCTTC
cdr3_length: 13; v_call: TRBV2; clone_size: once; d_call: .; j_call: TRBJ2-2; cdr3_aa: CASTDNLSGELFF; cdr3_nt: TGTGCCAGCACGGACAACCTTTCCGGGGAGCTGTTTTTT
cdr3_length: 16; v_call: TRBV5-6; clone_size: .; d_call: .; j_call: TRBJ1-3; cdr3_aa: CASSLPSGRHGNTIYF; cdr3_nt: TGTGCCAGCAGCCTACCGTCAGGCAGGCACGGAAACACCATATATTTT
cdr3_length: 15; v_call: TRBV6-5; clone_size: .; d_call: .; j_call: TRBJ2-2; cdr3_aa: CASTSQGRGAGELFF; cdr3_nt: TGTGCCAGCACCAGCCAGGGGCGAGGTGCCGGGGAGCTGTTTTTT
cdr3_length: 12; v_call: TRBV30; clone_size: .; d_call: .; j_call: TRBJ1-1; cdr3_aa: CAWAGLNTEAFF; cdr3_nt: TGTGCCTGGGCAGGTCTGAACACTGAAGCTTTCTTT
cdr3_length: 13; v_call: TRBV7-8; clone_size: .; d_call: .; j_call: TRBJ2-1; cdr3_aa: CASTLGRYNEQFF; cdr3_nt: TGTGCCAGCACTTTGGGGCGGTACAATGAGCAGTTCTTC
cdr3_length: 14; v_call: TRBV6-1; clone_size: once; d_call: TRBD1; j_call: TRBJ1-1; cdr3_aa: CASRGVRGYTEAFF; cdr3_nt: TGTGCCAGCAGGGGGGTCAGGGGGTACACTGAAGCTTTCTTT
cdr3_length: 12; v_call: TRBV5-1; clone_size: .; d_call: .; j_call: TRBJ2-2; cdr3_aa: CASSLSAGELFF; cdr3_nt: TGCGCCAGCAGCTTGAGCGCCGGGGAGCTGTTTTTT
cdr3_length: 15; v_call: TRBV4-1; clone_size: .; d_call: TRBD1; j_call: TRBJ1-6; cdr3_aa: CASSQPRQGNSPLHF; cdr3_nt: TGCGCCAGCAGCCAACCTCGACAGGGTAATTCACCCCTCCACTTT
cdr3_length: 18; v_call: TRBV10-2; clone_size: .; d_call: TRBD1; j_call: TRBJ2-3; cdr3_aa: CASSPGQVPLGGTDTQYF; cdr3_nt: TGCGCCAGCAGCCCGGGACAGGTCCCTTTGGGTGGCACAGATACGCAGTATTTT
cdr3_length: 14; v_call: TRBV19; clone_size: .; d_call: .; j_call: TRBJ2-1; cdr3_aa: CASSKGLPPNEQFF; cdr3_nt: TGTGCCAGTAGTAAGGGGCTCCCCCCTAATGAGCAGTTCTTC
cdr3_length: 15; v_call: TRBV10-3; clone_size: .; d_call: TRBD2; j_call: TRBJ2-1; cdr3_aa: CAISPGLAGDNEQFF; cdr3_nt: TGTGCCATCAGTCCGGGACTAGCGGGAGATAATGAGCAGTTCTTC
cdr3_length: 15; v_call: TRBV5-6; clone_size: .; d_call: .; j_call: TRBJ1-5; cdr3_aa: CASSPTGSGNQPQHF; cdr3_nt: TGTGCCAGCAGCCCAACAGGGAGCGGCAATCAGCCCCAGCATTTT
cdr3_length: 13; v_call: TRBV29-1; clone_size: .; d_call: .; j_call: TRBJ2-2; cdr3_aa: CSVEIRGTGELFF; cdr3_nt: TGCAGCGTTGAGATTCGGGGGACCGGGGAGCTGTTTTTT
cdr3_length: 17; v_call: TRBV28; clone_size: .; d_call: .; j_call: TRBJ2-1; cdr3_aa: CASSLKEGQGFYNEQFF; cdr3_nt: TGTGCCAGCAGCTTGAAGGAGGGCCAGGGCTTTTACAATGAGCAGTTCTTC
cdr3_length: 16; v_call: TRBV6-1; clone_size: .; d_call: .; j_call: TRBJ2-2; cdr3_aa: CASSESGELNTGELFF; cdr3_nt: TGTGCCAGCAGTGAATCGGGAGAATTGAACACCGGGGAGCTGTTTTTT
cdr3_length: 16; v_call: TRBV5-1; clone_size: .; d_call: .; j_call: TRBJ2-5; cdr3_aa: CASDSGLGSPQETQYF; cdr3_nt: TGCGCCAGCGACTCCGGACTGGGGAGCCCCCAAGAGACCCAGTACTTC
cdr3_length: 16; v_call: TRBV5-6; clone_size: once; d_call: TRBD2; j_call: TRBJ2-2; cdr3_aa: CASSLKLAGLTGELFF; cdr3_nt: TGTGCCAGCAGCTTGAAACTAGCGGGTCTCACCGGGGAGCTGTTTTTT
cdr3_length: 14; v_call: TRBV11-2; clone_size: .; d_call: TRBD2; j_call: TRBJ2-7; cdr3_aa: CASSLLAGDSEQYF; cdr3_nt: TGTGCCAGCAGTCTGCTAGCGGGAGATTCCGAGCAGTACTTC
cdr3_length: 15; v_call: TRBV28; clone_size: .; d_call: TRBD1; j_call: TRBJ1-4; cdr3_aa: CASSRRDRQDEKLFF; cdr3_nt: TGTGCCAGCAGTCGCCGGGACAGGCAAGACGAAAAACTGTTTTTT
cdr3_length: 15; v_call: TRBV5-1; clone_size: .; d_call: .; j_call: TRBJ2-3; cdr3_aa: CASSLQTTSTDTQYF; cdr3_nt: TGCGCCAGCAGCTTGCAGACTACTAGCACAGATACGCAGTATTTT
cdr3_length: 14; v_call: TRBV28; clone_size: .; d_call: TRBD2; j_call: TRBJ2-1; cdr3_aa: CASSGLAGDNEQFF; cdr3_nt: TGTGCCAGCAGTGGACTAGCGGGAGACAATGAGCAGTTCTTC
cdr3_length: 13; v_call: TRBV5-1; clone_size: once; d_call: .; j_call: TRBJ2-3; cdr3_aa: CASSLRPDNTQYF; cdr3_nt: TGCGCCAGCAGCTTAAGACCGGACAATACGCAGTATTTT
cdr3_length: 14; v_call: TRBV29-1; clone_size: .; d_call: TRBD1; j_call: TRBJ1-5; cdr3_aa: CSVSGTGDHQPQHF; cdr3_nt: TGCAGCGTATCCGGGACAGGGGACCATCAGCCCCAGCATTTT
cdr3_length: 15; v_call: TRBV5-6; clone_size: .; d_call: TRBD1; j_call: TRBJ1-4; cdr3_aa: CASSLVTGVSEKLFF; cdr3_nt: TGTGCCAGCAGCTTGGTTACAGGGGTTAGCGAAAAACTGTTTTTT
cdr3_length: 18; v_call: TRBV19; clone_size: .; d_call: .; j_call: TRBJ1-5; cdr3_aa: CASSLDGGARDSNQPQHF; cdr3_nt: TGTGCCAGTAGTCTTGATGGGGGGGCGAGGGATAGCAATCAGCCCCAGCATTTT
cdr3_length: 15; v_call: TRBV2; clone_size: once; d_call: .; j_call: TRBJ2-1; cdr3_aa: CASSDASVEDNEQFF; cdr3_nt: TGTGCCAGCAGTGACGCGAGCGTCGAGGACAATGAGCAGTTCTTC
cdr3_length: 15; v_call: TRBV29-1; clone_size: .; d_call: TRBD1; j_call: TRBJ2-5; cdr3_aa: CSVKGTGREGETQYF; cdr3_nt: TGCAGCGTCAAGGGGACAGGGCGAGAGGGAGAGACCCAGTACTTC
cdr3_length: 17; v_call: TRBV13; clone_size: .; d_call: .; j_call: TRBJ2-1; cdr3_aa: CASSLSSEGKTYNEQFF; cdr3_nt: TGTGCCAGCAGCTTAAGTAGCGAGGGTAAGACCTACAATGAGCAGTTCTTC
cdr3_length: 15; v_call: TRBV5-4; clone_size: .; d_call: TRBD1; j_call: TRBJ1-2; cdr3_aa: CASSWGRTGIYGYTF; cdr3_nt: TGTGCCAGCAGCTGGGGCCGGACAGGGATCTATGGCTACACCTTC
cdr3_length: 16; v_call: TRBV7-8; clone_size: .; d_call: TRBD1; j_call: TRBJ1-2; cdr3_aa: CASSLELPGTGFGYTF; cdr3_nt: TGTGCCAGCAGCTTAGAACTCCCCGGGACAGGGTTCGGCTACACCTTC
cdr3_length: 16; v_call: TRBV27; clone_size: .; d_call: .; j_call: TRBJ1-5; cdr3_aa: CASRPGGGAGNQPQHF; cdr3_nt: TGTGCCAGCAGACCCGGTGGGGGGGCGGGCAATCAGCCCCAGCATTTT
cdr3_length: 14; v_call: TRBV6-1; clone_size: .; d_call: TRBD1; j_call: TRBJ1-3; cdr3_aa: CASSLRQGLDTIYF; cdr3_nt: TGTGCCAGCAGTTTAAGACAGGGGCTAGACACCATATATTTT
cdr3_length: 14; v_call: TRBV6-1; clone_size: .; d_call: .; j_call: TRBJ2-3; cdr3_aa: CASSEASSTDTQYF; cdr3_nt: TGTGCCAGCAGTGAAGCATCTTCCACAGATACGCAGTATTTT
cdr3_length: 13; v_call: TRBV5-1; clone_size: .; d_call: .; j_call: TRBJ1-1; cdr3_aa: CASREDLNTEAFF; cdr3_nt: TGCGCCAGCAGGGAGGATCTAAACACTGAAGCTTTCTTT
cdr3_length: 15; v_call: TRBV9; clone_size: .; d_call: .; j_call: TRBJ1-4; cdr3_aa: CASSVGAATNEKLFF; cdr3_nt: TGTGCCAGCAGCGTAGGGGCAGCAACTAATGAAAAACTGTTTTTT
cdr3_length: 15; v_call: TRBV28; clone_size: .; d_call: .; j_call: TRBJ2-1; cdr3_aa: CASSLDSSSYNEQFF; cdr3_nt: TGTGCCAGCAGTTTAGACTCCAGCTCCTACAATGAGCAGTTCTTC
cdr3_length: 14; v_call: TRBV13; clone_size: .; d_call: .; j_call: TRBJ2-7; cdr3_aa: CASSLAARYYEQYF; cdr3_nt: TGTGCCAGCAGCTTGGCAGCGCGCTACTACGAGCAGTACTTC
cdr3_length: 15; v_call: TRBV5-1; clone_size: once; d_call: TRBD2; j_call: TRBJ2-1; cdr3_aa: CASSLGWGGYNEQFF; cdr3_nt: TGCGCCAGCAGCTTGGGGTGGGGGGGCTACAATGAGCAGTTCTTC
cdr3_length: 15; v_call: TRBV6-5; clone_size: .; d_call: TRBD2; j_call: TRBJ2-3; cdr3_aa: CASSSLAVSTDTQYF; cdr3_nt: TGTGCCAGCAGCTCACTAGCGGTGAGCACAGATACGCAGTATTTT
cdr3_length: 15; v_call: TRBV7-7; clone_size: once; d_call: TRBD2; j_call: TRBJ2-1; cdr3_aa: CASSFRLAGDNEQFF; cdr3_nt: TGTGCCAGCAGCTTCAGGCTAGCGGGGGACAATGAGCAGTTCTTC
cdr3_length: 15; v_call: TRBV6-6; clone_size: .; d_call: TRBD2; j_call: TRBJ2-5; cdr3_aa: CASSYGGRAAETQYF; cdr3_nt: TGTGCCAGCAGTTACGGCGGGAGGGCCGCAGAGACCCAGTACTTC
cdr3_length: 18; v_call: TRBV30; clone_size: .; d_call: .; j_call: TRBJ1-2; cdr3_aa: CAWSVLRFDPDMIYGYTF; cdr3_nt: TGTGCCTGGAGTGTACTGCGGTTCGACCCGGATATGATCTATGGCTACACCTTC
cdr3_length: 16; v_call: TRBV19; clone_size: .; d_call: .; j_call: TRBJ1-5; cdr3_aa: CASSIWGSGGSQPQHF; cdr3_nt: TGTGCCAGTAGTATTTGGGGGTCGGGGGGCAGCCAGCCCCAGCATTTT
cdr3_length: 16; v_call: TRBV5-1; clone_size: .; d_call: .; j_call: TRBJ2-7; cdr3_aa: CASSLAAVQGINEQYF; cdr3_nt: TGCGCCAGCAGCTTAGCCGCGGTCCAGGGAATCAACGAGCAGTACTTC
cdr3_length: 15; v_call: TRBV18; clone_size: .; d_call: TRBD1; j_call: TRBJ2-3; cdr3_aa: CASSQSGQGPDTQYF; cdr3_nt: TGTGCCAGCTCGCAAAGCGGACAGGGCCCAGATACGCAGTATTTT
cdr3_length: 14; v_call: TRBV19; clone_size: .; d_call: .; j_call: TRBJ2-3; cdr3_aa: CASSTAQGTDTQYF; cdr3_nt: TGTGCCAGTAGTACCGCACAGGGCACAGATACGCAGTATTTT
cdr3_length: 16; v_call: TRBV2; clone_size: .; d_call: .; j_call: TRBJ1-5; cdr3_aa: CASNKGVGGGNQPQHF; cdr3_nt: TGTGCCAGCAACAAAGGGGTCGGGGGGGGCAATCAGCCCCAGCATTTT
cdr3_length: 16; v_call: TRBV2; clone_size: .; d_call: .; j_call: TRBJ1-6; cdr3_aa: CASSEQSGAYNSPLHF; cdr3_nt: TGTGCCAGCAGTGAGCAGTCAGGGGCCTATAATTCACCCCTCCACTTT
cdr3_length: 15; v_call: TRBV19; clone_size: .; d_call: .; j_call: TRBJ1-5; cdr3_aa: CASSPTAGAGQPQHF; cdr3_nt: TGTGCCAGTAGTCCAACGGCGGGGGCGGGTCAGCCCCAGCATTTT
cdr3_length: 14; v_call: TRBV29-1; clone_size: .; d_call: TRBD1; j_call: TRBJ1-1; cdr3_aa: CSVVRTGLRAEAFF; cdr3_nt: TGCAGCGTTGTTCGGACAGGGCTTCGCGCTGAAGCTTTCTTT
cdr3_length: 12; v_call: TRBV2; clone_size: .; d_call: .; j_call: TRBJ1-5; cdr3_aa: CASSDTGQPQHF; cdr3_nt: TGTGCCAGCAGCGACACAGGGCAGCCCCAGCATTTT
cdr3_length: 14; v_call: TRBV11-2; clone_size: .; d_call: TRBD1; j_call: TRBJ2-5; cdr3_aa: CASSLVTGRQTQYF; cdr3_nt: TGTGCCAGCAGCTTAGTGACAGGGAGACAGACCCAGTACTTC
cdr3_length: 15; v_call: TRBV5-6; clone_size: once; d_call: .; j_call: TRBJ1-1; cdr3_aa: CASSVGGLGYTEAFF; cdr3_nt: TGTGCCAGCAGCGTAGGGGGACTAGGTTACACTGAAGCTTTCTTT
cdr3_length: 13; v_call: TRBV6-1; clone_size: .; d_call: .; j_call: TRBJ1-2; cdr3_aa: CASSEARDAGYTF; cdr3_nt: TGTGCCAGCAGTGAAGCCAGGGATGCTGGCTACACCTTC